Listed below are T cell receptor beta chains from one sample, sequenced in a study of T cell responses to AZD1222 COVID-19 vaccine. Clones were sequenced by immunoSEQ multiplex PCR, and TCRdb holds only the in-frame ones, with some missing. Of 120,000 or so clones listed, about 88% are singletons. Sequenced material: peripheral blood, taken 28 days after the second AZD1222 dose. These receptor sequences come from an adult who received the AZD1222 COVID-19 vaccine. Both conserved end residues are part of each CDR3. A D gene is named only where the DNA matches it firmly. Clone size appears in some rows only: once, few, many, or a class for an expanded clone.

>13|TRBV11-2|TRBJ1-6|NA|NA
TGTGCCAGCAGCTTAGAAATTAATTCACCCCTCCACTTT
CASSLEINSPLHF
>14|TRBV18|TRBJ2-5|NA|NA
TGTGCCAGCTCACCACCTTCAGAATTTGAGACCCAGTACTTC
CASSPPSEFETQYF
>15|TRBV28|TRBJ1-5|NA|NA
TGTGCCAGCAATCCACAGGGCCCTAGCAATCAGCCCCAGCATTTT
CASNPQGPSNQPQHF
>14|TRBV30|TRBJ2-3|NA|TRBD1
TGTGCCTGGAGTCCGGGACAGGGGGCAGATACGCAGTATTTT
CAWSPGQGADTQYF
>15|TRBV25-1|TRBJ2-7|NA|TRBD2
TGTGCCAGCAGTGACCCTAGGGGACTAGCAAACGAGCAGTACTTC
CASSDPRGLANEQYF
>11|TRBV4-1|TRBJ2-7|NA|NA
TGCGCCAGCGGCGACAGCTACGAGCAGTACTTC
CASGDSYEQYF
>13|TRBV9|TRBJ1-2|NA|NA
TGTGCCAGCAGCGCGACACTCAACTATGGCTACACCTTC
CASSATLNYGYTF
>14|TRBV20-1|TRBJ2-7|NA|TRBD1
TGCAGTGCTAGTGGGACAGTGAAGTCCTACGAGCAGTACTTC
CSASGTVKSYEQYF
>15|TRBV29-1|TRBJ1-1|once|NA
TGCAGCGGGGCACACCGGGACGGATCTAACACTGAAGCTTTCTTT
CSGAHRDGSNTEAFF
>14|TRBV19|TRBJ1-6|few|NA
TGTGCCAGTAGTGCCGGACGGAGGGATTCACCCCTCCACTTT
CASSAGRRDSPLHF
>14|TRBV6-5|TRBJ2-7|NA|NA
TGTGCCAGCACCCAGCGGACGCCTACCTACGAGCAGTACTTC
CASTQRTPTYEQYF
>15|TRBV7-2|TRBJ1-1|NA|NA
TGTGCCAGCAGCTTAGCGGTGGGAGTGAACACTGAAGCTTTCTTT
CASSLAVGVNTEAFF
>15|TRBV18|TRBJ1-5|NA|NA
TGTGCCAGCTCACCACCGGGGGGGGGAAGTCAGCCCCAGCATTTT
CASSPPGGGSQPQHF
>13|TRBV6-5|TRBJ2-7|NA|NA
TGTGCCAGCACCGGGACGGAGTCATCGCGGCAGTACTTC
CASTGTESSRQYF
>16|TRBV6-1|TRBJ2-7|NA|TRBD1
TGTGCCAGCAGTGAATCCCCGGGACAGGGGGCCGACGAGCAGTACTTC
CASSESPGQGADEQYF
>13|TRBV18|TRBJ2-7|NA|NA
TGTGCCAGCTCACCGGCCAGGTCCTACGAGCAGTACTTC
CASSPARSYEQYF
>18|TRBV4-3|TRBJ2-3|NA|TRBD1
TGCGCCAGCAGCCAAGAGTATTTTGGGACAGGGACCCAAGATACGCAGTATTTT
CASSQEYFGTGTQDTQYF
>14|TRBV2|TRBJ2-5|NA|TRBD2
TGTGCCAGCTCGCTAGCGGGGCCTCAAGAGACCCAGTACTTC
CASSLAGPQETQYF
>13|TRBV29-1|TRBJ2-7|NA|NA
TGCAGCGTTGGGGACACCATCTCCTACGAGCAGTACTTC
CSVGDTISYEQYF
>16|TRBV28|TRBJ1-6|NA|NA
TGTGCCAGCAGTTTGCCGGGGAGCTCCTATAATTCACCCCTCCACTTT
CASSLPGSSYNSPLHF
>16|TRBV5-1|TRBJ2-1|NA|TRBD2
TGCGCCAGCAGCTTGGAACTAGCGGGACCCTACAATGAGCAGTTCTTC
CASSLELAGPYNEQFF
>14|TRBV11-3|TRBJ2-2|few|NA
TGTGCCAGCAGCCACCACGGGAACACCGGGGAGCTGTTTTTT
CASSHHGNTGELFF
>15|TRBV7-2|TRBJ1-1|NA|NA
TGTGCCAGCAGCTTGGGCCGGTCCTCGAACACTGAAGCTTTCTTT
CASSLGRSSNTEAFF
>13|TRBV30|TRBJ1-1|NA|NA
TGTGCCTTAAGACAGGAGTTCAACACTGAAGCTTTCTTT
CALRQEFNTEAFF